These T cell receptor beta chains were read from a single sample in a study of T cell changes during pregnancy in multiple sclerosis. Only in-frame clones appear in the TCRdb table, and some are missing; sequencing was by immunoSEQ multiplex PCR. The sample gives tens of thousands of clones, nearly 95% of which show up once; roughly 2.2% is in the top ten. Sample: peripheral blood, taken in the third trimester of pregnancy. All receptors come from a female donor with multiple sclerosis, enrolled in a pregnancy study. Both conserved end residues are part of each CDR3. The D gene is left open where the match is weak. Size is stated for part of the rows, as once, few or many counts, or as a class when the clone is expanded.

cdr3_aa clone_size d_call cdr3_length v_call
CASSLEGGQHYGYTF once NA 15 TRBV5-6
CASSLTSRNGELFF NA NA 14 TRBV7-2
CASSVEALTYYPTDTQYF NA NA 18 TRBV9
CASSPSGTAYNEQFF NA TRBD1 15 TRBV5-6
CASSPEGGGGNSYNEQFF NA NA 18 TRBV5-1
CAIRGTGLGYTF NA TRBD1 12 TRBV10-3
CASSFPRSGQPFYNEQFF NA TRBD1 18 TRBV11-3
CASSSQSGLSTDTQYF NA NA 16 TRBV7-2
CAWIDRGRDYGYTF NA TRBD1 14 TRBV30
CASSLGGGGQQPQHF NA NA 15 TRBV7-9
CASSPTGRYEQFF NA NA 13 TRBV11-2
CASSPSQGAAFF NA TRBD1 12 TRBV5-5
CASSRDSYTGELFF NA NA 14 TRBV7-3
CSARLAYEQYF NA NA 11 TRBV20-1
CASSEIGSWREQYF NA NA 14 TRBV6-1
CASSFEVGELFF NA NA 12 TRBV28
CASSQGAGETQYF NA TRBD1 13 TRBV6-1
CASSLAGVNEQFF NA NA 13 TRBV5-1
CASTHLQGGSGYGYTF NA TRBD1 16 TRBV9
CASSEGPIYGYTF NA NA 13 TRBV28
CASSGHYEQYF NA NA 11 TRBV2
CASSQDPTGTGNTIYF NA NA 16 TRBV4-3
CASSNQRETGANVLTF NA TRBD2 16 TRBV2
CASSLKDPGQGQFF NA NA 14 TRBV4-1
CASSPWTGEIDTQYF NA TRBD1 15 TRBV18
CASSLEASGRYNEQFF NA TRBD2 16 TRBV5-1
CASSWGLESYNEQFF once TRBD2 15 TRBV9
CASSGGTSGSPANEQFF NA TRBD2 17 TRBV5-4
CASSPQQGTTNEKLFF NA TRBD1 16 TRBV7-2
CASSGTGGNTGELFF few TRBD1 15 TRBV6-4
CASGGNRDTEAFF few NA 13 TRBV2
CATRLAGGQIGAEQYF NA TRBD2 16 TRBV28
CASSPGVYGYTF NA NA 12 TRBV7-9
CASSPPASESDEQFF NA NA 15 TRBV7-6
CASKLTSGSVYEQYF NA TRBD2 15 TRBV5-6
CASSYREGNEQFF NA TRBD2 13 TRBV6-6
CASSTRTSGRTDTQYF NA TRBD2 16 TRBV5-1
CSVVQGGKLFF NA NA 11 TRBV29-1
CASSLGLAGDTQYF NA TRBD2 14 TRBV28
CASSFQGAQGNQPQHF NA TRBD1 16 TRBV28
CASSLGTPGTGAYNEQFF NA TRBD1 18 TRBV27
CASSADYGYTF NA NA 11 TRBV19
CASSLGRGRTPGELFF NA TRBD1 16 TRBV5-4
CASSEGPGDIYEQYF NA NA 15 TRBV6-1